What follows are 17 T cell receptor beta chains derived from one specimen sequenced in a study of T cells in Graves' hyperthyroidism and ophthalmopathy. Using RNA transcripts as the source, TCR beta CDR3 regions were amplified. The TCR CDR3 was amplified in a first-round RT-PCR using the HTBI primer set. From the multiplex PCR reads, TCRdb called clonotypes with MiXCR, one entry per CDR3 protein. The repertoire holds more than 300,000 distinct CDR3 sequences, about 14% seen once, with roughly 21% in the top ten. The sequencing input was blood. These receptors all come from a woman aged 30 to 39 with Graves' ophthalmopathy.

This clonotype was seen many times. Written as DNA, the CDR3 is TGTGCCAGCAGCTTAGTGCTTATGAGCGGATCCACCGGGGAGCTGTTTTTT. Amino acids: CASSLVLMSGSTGELFF. The rearrangement joins TRBV11-2 to TRBJ2-2, with D possibly matching TRBD2 (5 bases). The germline gives CDR1 SGHAT, CDR2 FQNNGV. The CDR3 extends over 17 amino acids. The V end lost 1 base, the J end lost 4 bases, and 16 bases lay between the germline ends.

This clonotype was seen many times. The gene calls are TRBV11-3 and TRBJ1-6; 9 bases map to TRBD1. Germline trimming cut 5 bases from V and 7 bases from J; bases unmatched to any gene: 3. The CDR3 has 14 residues. CDR1 is SGHNT and CDR2 is YENEEA in the germline V gene. CDR3 sequence reads: CASSRDRENSPLHF. In nucleotides, the CDR3 is TGTGCCAGCAGCCGGGACAGGGAAAATTCACCCCTCCACTTT.

There are many counts of this clonotype. The chain carries TRBV3-1 and TRBJ2-5, with D perhaps matching TRBD1 (6 bases). V lost 5 bases and J 7 bases, leaving 29 bases between the germline ends. The germline V gene encodes CDR1 LGHDT and CDR2 YNNKEL (reference sequence). The CDR3 runs 18 residues. CDR3 in amino acids: CASSNNQGTGSFQVTQYF. The CDR3 nucleotides read TGTGCCAGCAGCAACAACCAGGGGACGGGGAGCTTTCAGGTGACCCAGTACTTC.

This clonotype was seen many times. V gene TRBV13 combines with J gene TRBJ1-2; TRBD1 is a possible D gene (6 bases). Germline CDR1 reads PRHDT; CDR2 reads FYEKMQ (reference sequence). The CDR3 sequence is 13 residues long. Trimming cost V 5 bases and J 7 bases, with 14 bases left between them. Written as DNA, the CDR3 is TGTGCCAGCAGCCCGATGGACAGTGGTGGCTACACCTTC. This encodes CASSPMDSGGYTF.

There are many counts of this clonotype. The chain links TRBV4-2 to TRBJ2-3, with 8 bases lining up with TRBD2. The V gene end was trimmed by 1 base and the J gene end by 1 base; junction bases not matched to a gene: 7. CDR3 length: 17 residues. CDR1 and CDR2 (germline): LGHNA, YNFKEQ. The CDR3 is CASSQGTGGGRTDTQYF. The CDR3 coding sequence is TGTGCCAGCAGCCAAGGAACGGGCGGGGGGCGCACAGATACGCAGTATTTT.

At least ten counts were recorded for this clonotype. This rearrangement joins TRBV30 to TRBJ1-1, with D perhaps matching TRBD1 (5 bases). Trimming shortened V by 3 bases and J by 5 bases, and 22 bases separated the two germline ends. CDR1 is GTSNPN and CDR2 is SVGIG in the germline V gene (reference sequence). This CDR3 spans 16 amino acids. CDR3 DNA: TGTGCCTGGAGGGGAGGGGTGCGATCTTTGGGAACTGAAGCTTTCTTT. Translation: CAWRGGVRSLGTEAFF.

This clonotype was detected ten times or more. The chain has TRBV12-3 or TRBV12-4 and TRBJ2-3; D could derive from TRBD1 or TRBD2 (5 bases each). The length of the CDR3 is 13 residues. Trimming left V 3 bases short and J 5 bases short, with 9 bases between. In DNA, the CDR3 is TGTGCCAGCAGTTTTGGGGGATTAGATACGCAGTATTTT. Translated, it gives CASSFGGLDTQYF.

This clonotype was seen ten or more times. The chain combines TRBV6-5 with TRBJ2-5; unclear D gene. Germline CDR1 reads MNHEY; CDR2 reads SVGAGI. Trimming cost V 0 bases and J 2 bases, with 10 bases left between them. The CDR3 runs to 15 residues. The CDR3 sequence is CASSYSELTQETQYF. CDR3 nucleotides: TGTGCCAGCAGTTACTCGGAGCTAACTCAAGAGACCCAGTACTTC.

This clonotype was counted ten times or more. The genes are TRBV7-2 and TRBJ2-1; 15 positions match TRBD2. Germline V gene sequence: CDR1 SGHTA, CDR2 FQGNSA. V lost 5 bases, J lost 9 bases, and 8 bases stayed unmatched. The CDR3 extends over 16 amino acids. The CDR3 here is CASSPRGTSGGLEQFF. DNA for the CDR3: TGTGCCAGCAGCCCGAGAGGGACTAGCGGGGGGCTTGAGCAGTTCTTC.

About this clonotype: This may stem from a read error, because a much larger clone lies one nucleotide away. The chain couples TRBV30 to TRBJ2-7; 7 bases are a match to TRBD1. The CDR3 sequence is 12 residues long. CDR1 and CDR2 from the germline V gene are GTSNPN and SVGIG (reference sequence). The CDR3 nucleotides are TGTCCAGTAGCACAGGGGACCTACGAGCAGTACTTC. Its translation: CPVAQGTYEQYF.

In this sample, this clonotype turned up many times. The chain carries TRBV12-3 or TRBV12-4 and TRBJ2-2; 14 bases agree with TRBD2. Unmatched junction bases numbered 1, after V lost 5 bases and J lost 5 bases. CDR3 size: 15 residues. The CDR3 nucleotides are TGTGCCAGCAGTCGACTAGCGGGGGGGACCGGGGAGCTGTTTTTT. It encodes CASSRLAGGTGELFF.

Many counts were recorded for this clonotype. The CDR3: CASSQLRGRIGELFF. The CDR3 DNA reads TGCGCCAGCAGCCAACTCCGAGGGAGGATCGGGGAGCTGTTTTTT. The chain recombines TRBV4-1 with TRBJ2-2, with a possible D match to TRBD2 (6 bases). V was shortened by 2 bases and J by 7 bases, with 14 bases between the two germline ends. The CDR3 sequence is 15 residues long. Germline V CDR1 and CDR2: MGHRA, YSYEKL.

This clonotype has ten or more counts. The J gene is TRBJ1-3, the V gene TRBV2, with unresolved D. The germline V gene has CDR1 SNHLY and CDR2 FYNNEI. Trimming pared 1 base from V and 5 bases from J, leaving 15 bases between. This CDR3 has 16 amino acids. The CDR3 sequence: CASSEGSGFTRNTIYF. The CDR3 DNA reads as TGTGCCAGCAGTGAAGGTTCAGGATTCACCAGAAACACCATATATTTT.

In this sample, this clonotype turned up many times. The V gene is TRBV12-5, the J gene TRBJ2-2; TRBD1 agrees at 9 bases. V lost 9 bases and J lost 5; bases outside the gene matches: 10. Germline CDR1 reads LGHNT; CDR2 reads FRNRAP. CDR3 length equals 15 residues. The CDR3 DNA follows: TGTGCTAGGGCGGGGGACAGGGTAAGGACCGGGGAGCTGTTTTTT. It encodes CARAGDRVRTGELFF. Using reference TRBV12-5 and TRBJ2-2 for the parts outside the CDR3, the full variable domain is DARVTQTPRHKVTEMGQEVTMRCQPILGHNTVFWYRQTMMQGLELLAYFRNRAPLDDSGMPKDRFSAEMPDATLATLKIQPSEPRDSAVYFCARAGDRVRTGELFFGEGSRLTVL.

This clonotype was counted at least ten times. The chain uses TRBV5-1 and TRBJ2-6; the D is unclear. The CDR3 extends over 16 amino acids. V gave up 2 bases and J gave up 0 bases, with 9 bases separating them. CDR1 and CDR2 from the germline V gene are SGHRS and YFSETQ. The CDR3 DNA sequence: TGCGCCAGCAGCTTTACGGCCACCTCTGGGGCCAACGTCCTGACTTTC. The encoded protein is CASSFTATSGANVLTF.

This clonotype was seen repeatedly, ten times or more. This chain links TRBV27 with TRBJ2-1; possibly TRBD1 for D (6 bases). The CDR3 extends over 15 amino acids. In germline, CDR1 is MNHEY, CDR2 SMNVEV (reference sequence). V dropped 1 base and J dropped 0 bases, with 7 bases sitting between them. This chain's CDR3 is CASSLLQGSYNEQFF. DNA of the CDR3: TGTGCCAGCAGTTTATTACAGGGCTCCTACAATGAGCAGTTCTTC.

In this sample, this clonotype turned up a few times. The V gene is TRBV4-2, the J gene TRBJ1-6; a possible D gene is TRBD1 (5 bases). V gave up 0 bases and J gave up 7 bases, with 13 bases separating them. This CDR3 region has 16 residues. Germline V CDR1 and CDR2: LGHNA, YNFKEQ. The CDR3 region has the DNA TGTGCCAGCAGCCAAGACGCAGGGACTTTAAATTCACCCCTCCACTTT. This translates into CASSQDAGTLNSPLHF.